The 17 T cell receptor beta chains below come from one sample, sequenced in a study of beta chain features in type 1 diabetes. Investigators reverse transcribed all isolated RNA, so they sequenced expressed TCRB transcripts. TCRdb keeps only in-frame clones here, not all; method: immunoSEQ multiplex PCR. The sample lists about 360,000 clones; roughly 12% were seen once. The source material was naive CD4+ T cells from blood. These receptors were taken from a man between 18 and 35 years old in good health.

The CDR3 reads CAWSVGAEQYF. CDR3 bases: TGTGCCTGGAGTGTGGGGGCCGAGCAGTACTTC. The V call is TRBV30, the J call TRBJ2-7; a possible D gene is TRBD1 (6 bases). Trimming cost V 0 bases and J 6 bases, with 6 bases left between them. The CDR3 has 11 amino acids. The germline gives CDR1 GTSNPN, CDR2 SVGIG (reference sequence).

This clone came up a few times. The chain is built from TRBV4-3 and TRBJ2-5, with 8 bases fitting TRBD2. The CDR3 extends over 18 amino acids. J gave up 2 bases and V 1 base, and 12 bases lay outside the gene matches. CDR1 and CDR2 (germline): LGHNA, YSLEER. The CDR3 is CASSQGARLAGNQETQYF. In DNA, the CDR3 is TGCGCCAGCAGCCAAGGCGCCCGGCTAGCGGGCAATCAAGAGACCCAGTACTTC.

The gene calls are TRBV20-1 and TRBJ2-5, with no clear D. The V gene's germline CDR1 is DFQATT and CDR2 SNEGSKA (reference sequence). The ends were cut back, 2 bases at V and 7 bases at J, with 5 bases in the middle. The CDR3 extends over 10 amino acids. CDR3 in DNA: TGCAGTGCTAGATCGTGGACCCAGTACTTC. Residues: CSARSWTQYF.

The V call is TRBV30, the J call TRBJ2-1, with 13 bases lining up with TRBD2. Trimming took 1 base from V and 1 from J; bases not matched to a gene: 7. The length of the CDR3 is 18 residues. CDR1 is GTSNPN and CDR2 is SVGIG in the germline V gene (reference sequence). The CDR3 loop reads CAWSATRTSGRSYNEQFF. The CDR3 bases are TGTGCCTGGAGTGCGACCCGGACTAGCGGGAGATCCTACAATGAGCAGTTCTTC.

The chain is built from TRBV7-9 and TRBJ2-5, with TRBD2 matching over 8 bases. CDR1 and CDR2 (germline): SEHNR, FQNEAQ (reference sequence). The length of the CDR3 is 13 residues. After removal of 6 bases from V and 4 bases from J, the junction contained 4 bases not matched to a gene. The CDR3: CASSQLAGETQYF. DNA of the CDR3: TGTGCCAGCAGTCAGCTAGCGGGAGAGACCCAGTACTTC.

This chain uses TRBV5-4 with TRBJ1-2; no reliable D call. This CDR3 contains 16 residues. The germline V and J ends were trimmed by 1 base and 2 bases, with 15 bases remaining between them. Per germline, CDR1 SGHNT and CDR2 YYREEE (reference sequence). The CDR3 protein is CASSLYSVARNYGYTF. CDR3 nucleotide sequence: TGTGCCAGCAGCTTGTATTCAGTCGCGAGGAACTATGGCTACACCTTC.

The chain employs TRBV4-3 and TRBJ1-1; 11 bases line up with TRBD1. The V and J ends lost 0 bases and 2 bases, in that order; junction bases with no gene match: 2. Germline assignment: CDR1 LGHNA and CDR2 YSLEER. The CDR3 runs 16 residues. DNA for the CDR3: TGCGCCAGCAGCCAAGATAGGACAGGGGGCAACACTGAAGCTTTCTTT. Its translation is CASSQDRTGGNTEAFF.

The rearrangement links TRBV7-2 to TRBJ2-1, with D perhaps TRBD1 (6 bases). The CDR3 contains 14 residues. The V end was cut by 5 bases, the J end by 0 bases, with 8 bases between. Germline V lookup: CDR1 SGHTA, CDR2 FQGNSA. The CDR3 loop is CASSADSSYNEQFF. CDR3 bases: TGTGCCAGCAGCGCGGACAGCTCCTACAATGAGCAGTTCTTC.

J is TRBJ1-2 and V is TRBV30; possibly TRBD1 for D (5 bases). The ends were cut back, 2 bases at V and 8 bases at J, with 15 bases in the middle. The CDR3 consists of 13 residues. CDR1 GTSNPN and CDR2 SVGIG come from the germline V gene (reference sequence). DNA of the CDR3: TGTGCCTGGAGTAGACAGAATCCGCGCGGCTACACCTTC. Translated: CAWSRQNPRGYTF.

In its sample, this clone was seen a few times. The V and J genes are TRBV7-2 and TRBJ2-5; 7 bases are a match to TRBD2. The length of the CDR3 is 18 residues. Germline V lookup: CDR1 SGHTA, CDR2 FQGNSA. The V and J ends lost 3 bases and 2 bases, in that order; junction bases with no gene match: 15. CDR3 in amino acids: CASSFPPRASGRQETQYF. As DNA, the CDR3 is TGTGCCAGCAGCTTTCCCCCGAGGGCTAGCGGAAGACAAGAGACCCAGTACTTC.

This clone came up a few times. This sequence joins TRBV4-2 and TRBJ1-2, with 7 nucleotides matching TRBD1. CDR1 is LGHNA and CDR2 is YNFKEQ in the germline V gene. Trimming took 7 bases from V and 1 from J; bases not matched to a gene: 9. The CDR3 is 15 amino acids. The CDR3 DNA reads as TGTGCCAGCACCAGCATGGGGACAGATAACTATGGCTACACCTTC. Its protein product is CASTSMGTDNYGYTF.

Only a few counts were recorded for this clone. This chain uses TRBV7-9 with TRBJ2-7, with 7 bases aligning to TRBD2. After removal of 1 base from V and 3 bases from J, the junction contained 3 bases not matched to a gene. CDR1 is SEHNR, CDR2 FQNEAQ, per germline (reference sequence). The CDR3 covers 14 residues. Here the CDR3 reads CASSLGGGNYEQYF. The CDR3 region has the DNA TGTGCCAGCAGCTTAGGGGGGGGGAACTACGAGCAGTACTTC. Supplemented by reference TRBV7-9 and TRBJ2-7, the full variable domain reads DTGVSQNPRHKITKRGQNVTFRCDPISEHNRLYWYRQTLGQGPEFLTYFQNEAQLEKSRLLSDRFSAERPKGSFSTLEIQRTEQGDSAMYLCASSLGGGNYEQYFGPGTRLTVT.

This clone came up a few times. This sequence joins TRBV28 and TRBJ2-7; D is ambiguous. Per germline, CDR1 MDHEN and CDR2 SYDVKM. This CDR3 spans 13 amino acids. Between the trimmed V and J ends, which lost 2 bases and 1 base, there was a span of 6 bases. Here the CDR3 DNA reads TGTGCCAGCAGTTTAAGAGGTTCCTACGAGCAGTACTTC. This codes for CASSLRGSYEQYF.

This clone was recorded a few times. The CDR3 sequence: CASSPVTGTGLYEQYF. The CDR3 DNA follows: TGTGCCAGCTCACCCGTAACCGGGACAGGGCTATACGAGCAGTACTTC. The gene calls are TRBV18 and TRBJ2-7, with 9 bases that match TRBD1. This CDR3 contains 16 residues. Germline CDR1 is KGHSH and CDR2 is LQKENI. Unmatched junction bases numbered 10, after V lost 3 bases and J lost 4 bases. The full variable domain, rest sourced from reference TRBV18 and TRBJ2-7, is NAGVMQNPRHLVRRRGQEARLRCSPMKGHSHVYWYRQLPEEGLKFMVYLQKENIIDESGMPKERFSAEFPKEGPSILRIQQVVRGDSAAYFCASSPVTGTGLYEQYFGPGTRLTVT.

In its sample, this clone was seen a few times. The chain is built from TRBV11-1 and TRBJ2-7; maybe TRBD2 (6 bases). V was trimmed by 1 base and J by 5 bases, leaving 12 bases between them. Germline values: CDR1 SGHAT, CDR2 FQDESV (reference sequence). This CDR3 comprises 14 residues. The CDR3 here is CASSLDRAGNEQYF. Here the CDR3 DNA reads TGTGCCAGCAGCTTAGACCGCGCGGGGAACGAGCAGTACTTC.

The chain links TRBV7-3 to TRBJ2-1, with TRBD2 identical over 9 bases. J was trimmed by 2 bases and V by 5 bases; bases with no gene match: 4. Germline V CDR1 and CDR2: SGHTA, FQGTGA. The CDR3 extends over 15 amino acids. CDR3 region: CASSRLAGPYNEQFF. Here the CDR3 DNA reads TGTGCCAGCAGCCGTCTAGCGGGGCCCTACAATGAGCAGTTCTTC.

This clone was counted a few times. The J gene is TRBJ2-3, the V gene TRBV10-3; 13 nucleotides agree with TRBD2. After removal of 10 bases from V and 5 bases from J, the junction contained 9 bases not matched to a gene. Germline assignment: CDR1 ENHRY and CDR2 SYGVKD. The CDR3 runs to 15 residues. In DNA form, the CDR3 reads TGTGCCAACTCACTAGCGGGAGGGCCGGGAGATACGCAGTATTTT. Encoded protein: CANSLAGGPGDTQYF.